This T cell receptor (beta chain) is from a study of T cell responses to AZD1222 COVID-19 vaccine. Method: immunoSEQ multiplex PCR; TCRdb's copy keeps in-frame clones and lacks some. The sample consists of approximately 98,000 clones, roughly 87% of them appearing once. Germline CDR1 reads SNHLY; CDR2 reads FYNNEI. Trimming shortened V by 1 base and J by 8 bases, and 14 bases separated the two germline ends. The CDR3 covers 14 residues. Regarding the study as a whole: After the peak T cell response, and only then, were repertoires sampled. Spike-specific TCR breadth and depth rose after two AZD1222 doses.

Comments on this clone: The antigen remains undetermined.

The sequence was collected from an adult in good health. The sample in question was peripheral blood, obtained on day 0 of MenACWY control vaccination. V usage is TRBV2 and J usage is TRBJ1-2, with D unresolved. The CDR3 DNA sequence: TGTGCCAGCAGTGAAGAATTTGGGAGTCAAGGCTACACCTTC. As protein: CASSEEFGSQGYTF.